The 8 T cell receptor beta chains given below trace back to one sample, sequenced in a study of T-cell memory formation after mild COVID-19. From the 5' RACE reads, TCRdb called clonotypes with MiXCR, one entry per CDR3 protein. This sample has fewer than 400,000 distinct CDR3 sequences, with approximately 15% found just once. The sample comprised PBMCs or a T cell subset sorted from them (not recorded which). These receptors all come from a man aged 18 to 30 who had mild COVID-19 (a few samples of this study predate the infection). Cell type and time point are not known.

This clonotype was seen more than once but under ten times. V and J are TRBV7-2 and TRBJ1-2, with unresolved D. Germline CDR1 is SGHTA and CDR2 is FQGNSA. This CDR3 spans 13 amino acids. V was trimmed by 5 bases and J by 5 bases, leaving 12 bases between them. In DNA form, the CDR3 reads TGTGCCAGCAGCCGAACTAGAGGGTATGGCTACACCTTC. This translates into CASSRTRGYGYTF.

This clonotype has only a few counts. This chain links TRBV12-3 or TRBV12-4 with TRBJ2-4, with TRBD2 matching 8 bases. The junction had 5 bases not matched to a gene; V was cut back by 1 base and J by 0 bases. The CDR3 is 17 amino acids. The CDR3 here is CASSLVGGLVAKNIQYF. The CDR3 nucleotides are TGTGCCAGCAGTTTAGTAGGGGGACTAGTAGCCAAAAACATTCAGTACTTC.

This clonotype was seen more than once but under ten times. V gene TRBV20-1 combines with J gene TRBJ1-3; no clear D. Germline CDR1 reads DFQATT; CDR2 reads SNEGSKA (reference sequence). The CDR3 has 12 amino acids. The ends were cut back, 6 bases at V and 2 bases at J, with 8 bases in the middle. The CDR3: CSARGAGNTIYF. In DNA form, the CDR3 reads TGCAGTGCCCGCGGAGCTGGAAACACCATATATTTT.

Only a few counts were recorded for this clonotype. This chain uses TRBV27 with TRBJ2-6; D possibly corresponds to TRBD2 (5 bases). Trimming stripped 3 bases from V and 2 bases from J, with 17 bases between. Per the germline V gene, CDR1 is MNHEY and CDR2 is SMNVEV (reference sequence). CDR3 length equals 18 residues. The CDR3 reads CASSLLGLEGAGANVLTF. CDR3 DNA: TGTGCCAGCAGTTTGCTTGGACTCGAGGGAGCTGGGGCCAACGTCCTGACTTTC.

Only a few counts were recorded for this clonotype. The chain links TRBV19 to TRBJ2-7, with 10 positions matching TRBD1. The CDR3 is made up of 14 amino acids. In germline, CDR1 is LNHDA, CDR2 SQIVND (reference sequence). V shed 10 bases, J shed 6 bases, and the junction held 12 bases outside the gene matches. The CDR3 DNA follows: TGTGCCACTCGCTCCGGGACAGGGGCGGGCGAGCAGTACTTC. Translating gives CATRSGTGAGEQYF.

The chain links TRBV6-5 to TRBJ1-2; D uncertain. V was cut by 1 base and J by 0 bases, with 9 bases left in between. This CDR3 has 15 residues. From germline, CDR1 is MNHEY and CDR2 SVGAGI. In nucleotides, the CDR3 is TGTGCCAGCAGTTACTTTCCGGGGTCTAACTATGGCTACACCTTC. The encoded protein is CASSYFPGSNYGYTF.

The table lists this clonotype with a few counts. The J gene is TRBJ2-7, the V gene TRBV3-1, with 9 positions matching TRBD1. Germline CDR1 LGHDT, CDR2 YNNKEL (reference sequence). The CDR3 loop spans 14 amino acids. Trimming cost V 6 bases and J 3 bases; bases outside gene matches: 6. The CDR3 is CASSRTGDGYEQYF. In DNA, the CDR3 is TGTGCCAGCAGTCGGACAGGGGACGGCTACGAGCAGTACTTC.

On this clonotype itself: A much more abundant neighbour one base away suggests this may be a read error. The conserved final phenylalanine or tryptophan is absent from the CDR3, which likely points to a read error. This chain links TRBV5-1 with TRBJ2-3; 7 bases map to TRBD1. Germline-derived CDR1 and CDR2 are SGHRS and YFSETQ. The CDR3 spans 14 residues. With V trimmed by 3 bases and J by 2 bases, 3 bases remained unmatched. CDR3 in amino acids: CASSSGTATDTQYL. In DNA, the CDR3 is TGCGCCAGCAGCTCAGGGACAGCCACAGATACGCAGTATTTA.